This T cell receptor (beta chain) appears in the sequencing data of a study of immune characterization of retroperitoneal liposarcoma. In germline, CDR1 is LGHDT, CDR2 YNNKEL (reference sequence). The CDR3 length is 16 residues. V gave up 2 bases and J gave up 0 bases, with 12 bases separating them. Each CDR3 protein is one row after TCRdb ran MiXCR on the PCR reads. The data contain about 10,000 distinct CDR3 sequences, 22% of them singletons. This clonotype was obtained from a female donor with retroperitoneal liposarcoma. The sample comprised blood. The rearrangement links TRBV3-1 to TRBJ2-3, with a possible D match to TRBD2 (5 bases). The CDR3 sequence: CASSQPWTGSTDTQYF. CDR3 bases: TGTGCCAGCAGCCAACCCTGGACTGGAAGCACAGATACGCAGTATTTT.